This TCR beta chain was retrieved from a study of blood T cell repertoires in COVID-19. In the study overall: T cells, B-cell-depleted T cells, or PBMCs supplied cDNA or gDNA.

V was clipped by 4 bases and J by 0 bases; unmatched bases: 3. This CDR3 has 15 amino acids. Looked up from germline, CDR1 is SNHLY and CDR2 is FYNNEI. This clone appeared a single time. As originally analysed: Counts of nucleated cells, estimated from reference gene primer amplification, were obtained. Using immunoSEQ multiplex PCR, the repertoire was profiled, and TCRdb retains in-frame clones only, with some absent. V and J calls and clone size are given by that table; D and trimming were obtained from the DNA. The sample includes about 220,000 clones, 82% of them seen just once. The material sequenced was peripheral blood. The receptor was isolated from a woman older than 75 with acute or convalescent COVID-19. The rearrangement uses TRBV2 and TRBJ2-3; 8 positions match TRBD1. DNA for the CDR3: TGTGCCAGCAGTGGTCAGGGGGCAAGCACAGATACGCAGTATTTT. Residues: CASSGQGASTDTQYF.